One and the same sample provided the 8 T cell receptor beta chains below, sequenced in a study of cytomegalovirus exposure and HLA in healthy donors. 13 Jbeta primers and 60 Vbeta primers were used for the PCR. The table came from immunoSEQ multiplex PCR; TCRdb's copy has only in-frame clones and leaves some out. In the table there are 100,000 to 150,000 clones, 80% to 90% of which are singletons. What was sequenced was PBMCs. The origin of the receptors is a woman in her thirties or forties in good health and CMV-seropositive.

The J gene is TRBJ1-5, the V gene TRBV19; possibly TRBD1 for D (5 bases). V was shortened by 3 bases and J by 6 bases, with 12 bases between the two germline ends. Germline CDR1 LNHDA, CDR2 SQIVND (reference sequence). CDR3 size: 14 residues. The CDR3 protein is CASSIEIGAQPQHF. The CDR3 DNA reads TGTGCCAGTAGTATCGAAATAGGGGCTCAGCCCCAGCATTTT.

This chain joins TRBV5-6 and TRBJ1-1, with 8 nucleotides matching TRBD1. Germline assignment: CDR1 SGHDT and CDR2 YYEEEE. The junction had 5 bases not matched to a gene; V was cut back by 2 bases and J by 5 bases. The CDR3 loop spans 14 amino acids. The CDR3 nucleotides are TGTGCCAGCAGCTTCTTTCAGGGGGCTACTGAAGCTTTCTTT. It specifies CASSFFQGATEAFF.

CDR3 bases: TGTGCCAGTAGTCAGCGGACCGGGACAGGCAGTAATGAAAAACTGTTTTTT. Translating gives CASSQRTGTGSNEKLFF. The chain joins TRBV19 to TRBJ1-4; TRBD1 matches at 8 bases. The J segment lost 4 bases and the V segment lost 5 bases, leaving 12 bases of the junction unmatched. Germline loops: CDR1 LNHDA, CDR2 SQIVND (reference sequence). The CDR3 loop spans 17 amino acids.

The CDR3 loop is CASRGIREQQPQHF. CDR3 in DNA: TGTGCCAGCAGAGGGATCAGGGAACAGCAGCCCCAGCATTTT. The chain carries TRBV21-1 and TRBJ1-5; no check of the table's D call, TRBD1, against the DNA was made. TRBV21-1 represents a pseudogene. CDR3 length equals 14 residues.

The CDR3 region is CASSTSWREALLDPYNEQFF. In DNA form, the CDR3 reads TGTGCCAGTAGTACTTCCTGGCGGGAGGCCCTCCTGGACCCTTACAATGAGCAGTTCTTC. The V gene is TRBV19, the J gene TRBJ2-1; TRBD2 matches at 8 bases. The V and J ends lost 4 bases and 4 bases, in that order; junction bases with no gene match: 21. Germline V gene data show CDR1 as LNHDA and CDR2 as SQIVND (reference sequence). The CDR3 is 20 residues long. The variable domain in full, with the rest retrieved from reference TRBV19 and TRBJ2-1, is DGGITQSPKYLFRKEGQNVTLSCEQNLNHDAMYWYRQDPGQGLRLIYYSQIVNDFQKGDIAEGYSVSREKKESFPLTVTSAQKNPTAFYLCASSTSWREALLDPYNEQFFGPGTRLTVL.

This chain connects TRBV5-6 to TRBJ1-1; 12 bases map to TRBD1. The CDR3 runs to 16 residues. CDR1 is SGHDT and CDR2 is YYEEEE in the germline V gene. Trimming removed 2 bases from V and 2 bases from J; junction bases left unmatched: 4. The CDR3 DNA is TGTGCCAGCAGCTTTGGGACAGGGGGCTTCAACACTGAAGCTTTCTTT. It encodes CASSFGTGGFNTEAFF.

The chain is built from TRBV5-1 and TRBJ2-7; the D gene is possibly TRBD1 (5 bases). CDR3 length: 14 residues. Trimming took off 0 bases at V and 3 bases at J, with 10 bases between the two ends. Per the germline V gene, CDR1 is SGHRS and CDR2 is YFSETQ. The CDR3 DNA reads as TGCGCCAGCAGCTTGGAGGGGCCGGGCTACGAGCAGTACTTC. Translation: CASSLEGPGYEQYF.

The chain carries TRBV4-1 and TRBJ1-5, with a tentative D call TRBD1 (6 bases). Trimming took 1 base from V and 12 from J, leaving 19 bases between them. The length of the CDR3 is 15 residues. Germline CDR1 is MGHRA and CDR2 is YSYEKL. CDR3 region: CASSQGAGASRGQHF. The CDR3 DNA is TGCGCCAGCAGCCAAGGGGCAGGGGCAAGCAGAGGCCAGCATTTT.